The 31 T cell receptor beta chains reported below all come from one sample, sequenced in a study of Graves' ophthalmopathy and Graves' hyperthyroidism (dated by TCRdb to between 2018 and 2020). The run used an Illumina HiSeq 2000. For repertoire sequencing, TCR beta CDR3 regions were amplified from RNA transcripts. The first round was an RT-PCR using HTBI primers with the Qiagen OneStep RT-PCR kit, and this first round was followed by a second-round multiplex PCR, then size selection and purification. TCRdb ran its own pipeline on the public reads, namely fastp trimming at Q25 and MiXCR clone calling, and kept in-frame beta chains. All rows with the same CDR3 protein become a single entry with the most common DNA and genes. The sample table lists over 500,000 distinct CDR3 sequences, 22% of them with a count of one. Together, the top ten hold approximately 6.9% of the sample. The sample taken for sequencing was peripheral blood. These TCRs come from a woman aged 18 to 35 with stable Graves' hyperthyroidism. Some clones in this sample may be carry-over from other donors' samples. Donor details come from another sample of the same person, matched by shared clones.

This clonotype was observed many times. J is TRBJ2-6 and V is TRBV12-3 or TRBV12-4, with D hard to call. This CDR3 comprises 14 residues. V was pared by 7 bases and J by 0 bases, with 7 bases between. The CDR3: CASKTNSGANVLTF. DNA for the CDR3: TGTGCCAGCAAAACGAACTCTGGGGCCAACGTCCTGACTTTC.

The sample holds a few counts of this clonotype. A read error is possible here, since a much larger clone lies one base away. The V call is TRBV6-5, the J call TRBJ1-1; no clear D gene. The CDR3 is made up of 15 amino acids. Germline lookup yields CDR1 MNHEY and CDR2 SVGAGI. CDR3 sequence: CASSSPWSVNTEAVF. CDR3 DNA sequence: TGTGCCAGCAGTTCCCCCTGGAGTGTGAACACTGAAGCTGTCTTT.

The chain recombines TRBV6-5 with TRBJ2-1; TRBD1 aligns across 10 bases. CDR3 length equals 16 residues. Unmatched junction bases numbered 13, after V lost 8 bases and J lost 6 bases. Germline assignment: CDR1 MNHEY and CDR2 SVGAGI. The CDR3 here is CASSFPRTGGGNEQFF. As DNA, the CDR3 is TGTGCCAGCTCCTTCCCGAGGACAGGGGGGGGCAATGAGCAGTTCTTC.

In its sample, this clonotype was seen many times. The chain carries TRBV11-2 and TRBJ1-1; 11 nucleotides agree with TRBD1. The germline V gene has CDR1 SGHAT and CDR2 FQNNGV. CDR3 length: 17 amino acids. V was clipped by 4 bases and J by 0 bases; unmatched bases: 7. DNA of the CDR3: TGTGCCAGCAGCTCGTTCCGGACAGGGGGCATGAACACTGAAGCTTTCTTT. This encodes CASSSFRTGGMNTEAFF.

Ten or more counts support this clonotype. The CDR3 DNA reads TGTGCCTGGAAACGGAACACCGGGGAGCTGTTTTTT. It encodes CAWKRNTGELFF. This chain uses TRBV30 with TRBJ2-2; D gene ambiguous. V dropped 4 bases and J dropped 1 base, with 4 bases sitting between them. The germline CDR1 and CDR2 sequences are GTSNPN and SVGIG (reference sequence). The CDR3 is made up of 12 amino acids. The variable domain in full, completed from reference TRBV30 and TRBJ2-2, reads SQTIHQWPATLVQPVGSPLSLECTVEGTSNPNLYWYRQAAGRGLQLLFYSVGIGQISSEVPQNLSASRPQDRQFILSSKKLLLSDSGFYLCAWKRNTGELFFGEGSRLTVL.

The table lists this clonotype with a few counts. V usage is TRBV7-3 and J usage is TRBJ1-1; perhaps TRBD1 as D (5 bases). The CDR3 length is 13 residues. Trimming took 1 base from V and 8 from J, leaving 11 bases between them. The germline CDR1 and CDR2 sequences are SGHTA and FQGTGA. CDR3 in amino acids: CASSLRKGKEAFF. The CDR3 DNA sequence: TGTGCCAGCAGCTTAAGAAAGGGGAAAGAAGCTTTCTTT.

This clonotype was seen a few times. The chain joins TRBV12-3 or TRBV12-4 to TRBJ2-5; D gene unclear. There are 12 residues in the CDR3. Between the trimmed V and J ends, which lost 7 bases and 6 bases, there was a span of 12 bases. The CDR3 region is CASNGPEKTQYF. The CDR3 DNA reads TGTGCCAGCAACGGGCCGGAGAAGACCCAGTACTTC.

This clonotype was detected a few times. The chain employs TRBV12-3 or TRBV12-4 and TRBJ1-3; 9 bases map to TRBD1. This CDR3 contains 15 residues. V dropped 6 bases and J dropped 3; count of bases not matched to a gene: 6. CDR3 amino acids: CASRPTGGVGNTIYF. The CDR3 nucleotides are TGTGCCAGCAGACCGACAGGGGGAGTTGGAAACACCATATATTTT.

This clonotype was counted many times. This chain links TRBV7-2 with TRBJ2-5, with TRBD1 matching over 7 bases. The CDR3 is 15 amino acids. Germline CDR1 SGHTA, CDR2 FQGNSA. V shed 3 bases, J shed 1 base, and the junction held 5 bases outside the gene matches. CDR3 in amino acids: CASSFGTVLQETQYF. The CDR3, as DNA: TGTGCCAGCAGCTTCGGGACAGTCCTCCAAGAGACCCAGTACTTC.

The chain recombines TRBV28 with TRBJ2-4, with TRBD2 identical over 12 bases. Trimming at V came to 9 bases and at J to 3 bases, leaving 6 bases not matched to a gene. Germline V lookup: CDR1 MDHEN, CDR2 SYDVKM. The CDR3 extends over 15 amino acids. This CDR3 is CASSLAGGGKNIQYF. The CDR3 DNA reads TGTGCCAGTTCCCTAGCGGGGGGGGGCAAAAACATTCAGTACTTC.

The sample holds many counts of this clonotype. The rearrangement links TRBV20-1 to TRBJ1-2; D is unclear. Germline CDR1 reads DFQATT; CDR2 reads SNEGSKA (reference sequence). V shed 6 bases and J shed 8 bases, with 13 bases lying between them. The CDR3 length is 11 residues. The CDR3 reads CSAPLGLGYTF. The CDR3 DNA follows: TGCAGTGCCCCCCTGGGGTTGGGCTACACCTTC.

In this sample, this clonotype turned up many times. J is TRBJ2-7 and V is TRBV19; 9 nucleotides line up with TRBD1. The CDR3 runs 14 residues. V gave up 6 bases and J gave up 3 bases; unmatched junction bases: 6. Per germline, CDR1 LNHDA and CDR2 SQIVND (reference sequence). The CDR3 loop is CASRGQGSVYEQYF. In DNA form, the CDR3 reads TGTGCCAGTAGAGGACAGGGGAGTGTCTACGAGCAGTACTTC.

This clonotype was observed at least ten times. V is TRBV2 and J is TRBJ2-5; 9 positions match TRBD2. The junction had 5 bases not matched to a gene; V was cut back by 6 bases and J by 3 bases. The CDR3 loop spans 14 amino acids. In germline, CDR1 is SNHLY, CDR2 FYNNEI. This chain's CDR3 is CASSPRLAEETQYF. The CDR3 nucleotides read TGTGCCAGCAGCCCGAGACTAGCGGAAGAGACCCAGTACTTC. Drawing the rest from reference TRBV2 and TRBJ2-5, the complete variable domain is EPEVTQTPSHQVTQMGQEVILRCVPISNHLYFYWYRQILGQKVEFLVSFYNNEISEKSEIFDDQFSVERPDGSNFTLKIRSTKLEDSAMYFCASSPRLAEETQYFGPGTRLLVL.

Ten or more counts support this clonotype. The chain joins TRBV14 to TRBJ1-3; D may be TRBD1 (6 bases). This CDR3 is built from 16 residues. Germline-derived CDR1 and CDR2 are SGHDN and FVKESK. V shed 4 bases and J shed 2 bases, with 15 bases lying between them. CDR3 bases: TGTGCCAGCAGCCCAGCCTGGACAGTAACTGGAAACACCATATATTTT. Encoded protein: CASSPAWTVTGNTIYF.

This clonotype appeared once. V usage is TRBV20-1 and J usage is TRBJ2-5, with TRBD2 matching over 8 bases. The V gene's germline CDR1 is DFQATT and CDR2 SNEGSKA (reference sequence). After removal of 2 bases from V and 8 bases from J, the junction contained 16 bases not matched to a gene. The CDR3 covers 16 residues. CDR3 sequence reads: CSARSPGLVAGSTQYF. CDR3 sequence (DNA): TGCAGTGCTAGAAGCCCCGGGTTGGTAGCGGGGAGCACCCAGTACTTC.

As for this clonotype: Possible read error: a much larger clone is one base away. V usage is TRBV24-1 and J usage is TRBJ1-1; 7 nucleotides align to TRBD1. CDR3 length: 16 amino acids. Losses at the gene ends were 1 base for V and 6 bases for J; bases not matched to a gene: 10. Looked up from germline, CDR1 is KGHDR and CDR2 is SFDVKD. The CDR3 reads CATSDFGRGGWSEAFF. CDR3 nucleotides: TGTGCCACCAGTGATTTCGGCAGGGGGGGGTGGTCTGAAGCTTTCTTT.

CDR3 nucleotide sequence: TGTGCCAGCAGTGAAGCGGCAGGGAACTATGGCTACACCTTC. This sequence encodes CASSEAAGNYGYTF. The genes are TRBV6-1 and TRBJ1-2; D is perhaps TRBD1 (5 bases). The CDR3 has 14 amino acids. Germline V gives CDR1 MNHNS, CDR2 SASEGT. V was shortened by 0 bases and J by 2 bases, with 7 bases between the two germline ends.

This chain joins TRBV6-1 and TRBJ1-2; 9 nucleotides line up with TRBD1. Germline CDR1 and CDR2: MNHNS and SASEGT. V shed 7 bases, J shed 4 bases, and the junction held 7 bases outside the gene matches. The CDR3 is made up of 14 amino acids. This CDR3 is CASTGGQGPYGYTF. CDR3 bases: TGTGCCAGCACGGGGGGACAGGGCCCCTATGGCTACACCTTC.

This clonotype has a count of ten or more. J is TRBJ2-2 and V is TRBV28; 8 bases are a match to TRBD2. With 4 bases clipped from V and 7 bases from J, the junction kept 8 bases outside the gene matches. The length of the CDR3 is 15 residues. Germline V gene data show CDR1 as MDHEN and CDR2 as SYDVKM. The CDR3 region has the DNA TGTGCCAGCAGTTCCTCTAGCGGGTGGAGCGGGGAGCTGTTTTTT. It codes for CASSSSSGWSGELFF.

V and J are TRBV24-1 and TRBJ2-2; D unresolved. V lost 5 bases and J lost 5, with 11 bases in between. The germline V gene encodes CDR1 KGHDR and CDR2 SFDVKD. CDR3 length: 14 amino acids. The CDR3 loop is CATSGPQETGELFF. CDR3 nucleotides: TGTGCCACCAGTGGCCCCCAGGAAACCGGGGAGCTGTTTTTT.

This clonotype was counted between two and nine times. V and J are TRBV18 and TRBJ1-1; D gene ambiguous. The CDR3 is made up of 13 amino acids. Germline V lookup: CDR1 KGHSH, CDR2 LQKENI. V lost 3 bases and J 8 bases, leaving 13 bases between the germline ends. The CDR3 DNA reads TGTGCCAGCTCACCTCAGGACGGGCAAGAAGCTTTCTTT. Encoded protein: CASSPQDGQEAFF.

The chain employs TRBV27 and TRBJ1-1; 7 nucleotides agree with TRBD1. The CDR3 is made up of 13 amino acids. Germline values: CDR1 MNHEY, CDR2 SMNVEV (reference sequence). Trimming removed 6 bases from V and 8 bases from J; junction bases left unmatched: 9. This CDR3 is CASSPEGAGEAFF. The CDR3 bases are TGTGCCAGCAGCCCGGAGGGGGCGGGAGAAGCTTTCTTT.

This clonotype was recorded many times. The genes are TRBV6-2 or TRBV6-3 and TRBJ1-1, with TRBD1 identical over 9 bases. Per the germline V gene, CDR1 is MNHEY and CDR2 is SVGEGT. The length of the CDR3 is 17 residues. The V segment lost 6 bases and the J segment 3 bases; nucleotides outside the gene matches: 14. The CDR3 bases are TGTGCCAGCAGCTATACCTCGGGACAGGGTTTTGACACTGAAGCTTTCTTT. Its protein product is CASSYTSGQGFDTEAFF.

The gene calls are TRBV11-2 and TRBJ2-5; 8 bases align to TRBD1. Germline assignment: CDR1 SGHAT and CDR2 FQNNGV. The CDR3 is 14 residues long. J gave up 6 bases and V 5 bases, and 8 bases lay outside the gene matches. This CDR3 reads CASSTRTGYKTQYF. The CDR3 DNA sequence: TGTGCCAGCAGCACCCGGACAGGGTACAAGACCCAGTACTTC. The entire variable domain, with the rest obtained from reference TRBV11-2 and TRBJ2-5, is as follows: EAGVAQSPRYKIIEKRQSVAFWCNPISGHATLYWYQQILGQGPKLLIQFQNNGVVDDSQLPKDRFSAERLKGVDSTLKIQPAKLEDSAVYLCASSTRTGYKTQYFGPGTRLLVL.

This clonotype has at least ten counts. The chain joins TRBV12-3 or TRBV12-4 to TRBJ2-7; the D is unclear. There are 11 residues in the CDR3. V was cut by 4 bases and J by 6 bases, with 7 bases left in between. The CDR3 bases are TGTGCCAGCAGTTCCCTTTGCGAGCAGTACTTC. It encodes CASSSLCEQYF.

The table lists this clonotype with many counts. The chain uses TRBV11-2 and TRBJ1-1, with D hard to call. This CDR3 is 13 amino acids long. Germline assignment: CDR1 SGHAT and CDR2 FQNNGV. V gave up 8 bases and J gave up 4 bases, with 14 bases separating them. The CDR3 sequence: CASSIERSTEAFF. Here the CDR3 DNA reads TGTGCCAGCTCCATCGAGAGGAGCACTGAAGCTTTCTTT. Together with reference TRBV11-2 and TRBJ1-1, the CDR3 gives the full variable domain: EAGVAQSPRYKIIEKRQSVAFWCNPISGHATLYWYQQILGQGPKLLIQFQNNGVVDDSQLPKDRFSAERLKGVDSTLKIQPAKLEDSAVYLCASSIERSTEAFFGQGTRLTVV.

The chain recombines TRBV12-3 or TRBV12-4 with TRBJ2-7, with D perhaps TRBD2 (6 bases). Trimming left V 3 bases short and J 7 bases short, with 16 bases between. The CDR3 is 14 residues long. Written as DNA, the CDR3 is TGTGCCAGCAGTTTTGTGGGCACCGGGGGTGAGCAGTACTTC. It encodes CASSFVGTGGEQYF.

The chain recombines TRBV6-4 with TRBJ2-7; TRBD1 agrees at 8 bases. The V and J ends lost 6 bases and 4 bases, in that order; junction bases with no gene match: 20. Germline V gene data show CDR1 as MRHNA and CDR2 as SNTAGT. The CDR3 totals 18 residues. The CDR3 DNA reads as TGTGCCAGCAGCCCATCACAGGGTTCCAGGGGGCACATTTACGAGCAGTACTTC. Translation: CASSPSQGSRGHIYEQYF.

This clonotype was seen ten or more times. The chain carries TRBV12-3 or TRBV12-4 and TRBJ2-5; D may be TRBD1 or TRBD2 (6 bases each). V was pared by 1 base and J by 5 bases, with 8 bases between. The CDR3 is made up of 13 amino acids. DNA of the CDR3: TGTGCCAGCAGTTTAGGGGGGGCGGAGACCCAGTACTTC. This gives the protein CASSLGGAETQYF.

Many counts were recorded for this clonotype. This sequence joins TRBV29-1 and TRBJ2-2; tentative D call: TRBD1 (6 bases). The CDR3 contains 14 residues. V lost 4 bases, J lost 0 bases, and 9 bases lay in between. Germline CDR1 reads SQVTM; CDR2 reads ANQGSEA. In DNA, the CDR3 is TGCAGCGTTGGGGACACCCCGAACACCGGGGAGCTGTTTTTT. It yields the protein CSVGDTPNTGELFF.

Many counts were recorded for this clonotype. The rearrangement uses TRBV27 and TRBJ1-2; tentatively, D is TRBD1 (5 bases). V lost 7 bases, J lost 6 bases, and 15 bases lay in between. This CDR3 is built from 13 residues. CDR1 and CDR2 from the germline V gene are MNHEY and SMNVEV (reference sequence). This chain's CDR3 is CASKQRGWDGYTF. CDR3 nucleotide sequence: TGTGCCAGCAAGCAACGGGGGTGGGATGGCTACACCTTC.